The T cell receptor (beta chain) described here comes from a study of blood T cell repertoires in COVID-19. Study as a whole: COVID-19 samples, acute and convalescent, were from the United States, Italy and Spain. PBMCs, B-cell-depleted T cells, or T cells provided the cDNA or gDNA that made up the material.

In the study's own analysis: Nucleated cell counts were estimated from reference gene primer amplification. The method was immunoSEQ multiplex PCR; TCRdb's version includes in-frame clones alone and lacks a portion of them. V and J calls and clone size are given by that table; D and trimming were obtained from the DNA. Here the sample spans about 25,000 clones, roughly nine tenths being singletons. This clonotype originated in a man aged 65-85 years with acute or convalescent COVID-19. The sequencing sample was made of peripheral blood.

Written as DNA, the CDR3 is TGTGCCAGTAGTATAGGACCAGCGCTGAACACCGGGGAGCTGTTTTTT. Residues: CASSIGPALNTGELFF. This rearrangement joins TRBV19 to TRBJ2-2; D uncertain. V was shortened by 1 base and J by 1 base, with 10 bases between the two germline ends. This CDR3 comprises 16 residues. Germline assignment: CDR1 LNHDA and CDR2 SQIVND (reference sequence).